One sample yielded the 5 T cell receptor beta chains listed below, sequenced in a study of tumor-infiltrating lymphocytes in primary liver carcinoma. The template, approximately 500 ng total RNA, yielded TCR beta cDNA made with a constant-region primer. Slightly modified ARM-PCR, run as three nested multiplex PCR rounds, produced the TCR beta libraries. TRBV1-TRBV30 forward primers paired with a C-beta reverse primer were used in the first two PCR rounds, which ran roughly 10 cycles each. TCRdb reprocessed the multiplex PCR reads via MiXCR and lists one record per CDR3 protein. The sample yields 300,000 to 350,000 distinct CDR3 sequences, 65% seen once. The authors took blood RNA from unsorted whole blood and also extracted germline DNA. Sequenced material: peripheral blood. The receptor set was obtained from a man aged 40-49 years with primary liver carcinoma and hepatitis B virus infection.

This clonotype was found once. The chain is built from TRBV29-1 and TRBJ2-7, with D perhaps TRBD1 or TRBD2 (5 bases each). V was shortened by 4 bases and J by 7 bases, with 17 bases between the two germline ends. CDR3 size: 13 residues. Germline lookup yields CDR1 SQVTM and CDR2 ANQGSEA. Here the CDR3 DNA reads TGCAGCGTTGGCATTGGGGGATGGGGAGAGCAGTACTTC. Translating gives CSVGIGGWGEQYF.

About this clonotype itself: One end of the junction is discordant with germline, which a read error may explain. The CDR3 spells CASNLIQGASYEQYF. DNA for the CDR3: TGTGCCAGCAACTTAATTCAGGGTGCTTCCTACGAGCAGTACTTC. The J gene is TRBJ2-7, the V gene TRBV11-2, with D possibly matching TRBD1 (5 bases). This CDR3 region has 15 residues. The V gene's germline CDR1 is SGHAT and CDR2 FQNNGV.

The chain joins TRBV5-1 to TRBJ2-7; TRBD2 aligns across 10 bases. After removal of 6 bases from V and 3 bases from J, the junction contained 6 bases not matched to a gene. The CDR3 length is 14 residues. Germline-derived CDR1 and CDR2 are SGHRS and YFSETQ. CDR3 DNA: TGCGCCAGCACCGTGACTAGCGGGTTCTACGAGCAGTACTTC. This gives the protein CASTVTSGFYEQYF.

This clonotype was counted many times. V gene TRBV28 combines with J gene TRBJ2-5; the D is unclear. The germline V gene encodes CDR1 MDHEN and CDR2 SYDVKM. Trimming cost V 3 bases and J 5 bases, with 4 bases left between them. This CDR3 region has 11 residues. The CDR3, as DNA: TGTGCCAGCAGTTTCAGGGAGACCCAGTACTTC. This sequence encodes CASSFRETQYF.

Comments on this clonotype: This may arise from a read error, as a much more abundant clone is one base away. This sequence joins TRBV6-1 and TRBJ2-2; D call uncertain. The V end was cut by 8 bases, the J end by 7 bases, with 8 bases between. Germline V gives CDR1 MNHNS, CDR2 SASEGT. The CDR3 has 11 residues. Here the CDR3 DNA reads TGTGCCAGCCGCGGCATCGGGGAGCTGTTTTTT. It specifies CASRGIGELFF.